The 25 T cell receptor beta chains listed next were all sequenced from one sample in a study of blood T cell repertoires in COVID-19. Sequencing used immunoSEQ multiplex PCR; TCRdb keeps in-frame clones, though not all of them. This table holds about 400,000 clones, about 89% found once. Sequencing was performed on peripheral blood. All receptors come from a woman in her 30s with acute or convalescent COVID-19.

V and J are TRBV29-1 and TRBJ1-2, with 7 nucleotides matching TRBD1. The CDR3 runs to 10 residues. Germline lookup yields CDR1 SQVTM and CDR2 ANQGSEA. The trim removed 7 bases at V and 6 bases at J, leaving 2 bases unmatched. The CDR3 protein is CSAGTDGYTF. The CDR3 DNA is TGCAGCGCAGGGACAGATGGCTACACCTTC.

V usage is TRBV29-1 and J usage is TRBJ2-7, with 8 bases fitting TRBD2. The CDR3 extends over 11 amino acids. Germline V gene sequence: CDR1 SQVTM, CDR2 ANQGSEA. The junction had 4 bases not matched to a gene; V was cut back by 6 bases and J by 6 bases. Here the CDR3 DNA reads TGCAGCGTCGGAACTAGCGGCGAGCAGTACTTC. Translated, it gives CSVGTSGEQYF.

The chain employs TRBV10-3 and TRBJ1-1, with 8 bases that match TRBD1. The CDR3 runs 12 residues. The germline CDR1 and CDR2 sequences are ENHRY and SYGVKD. V lost 7 bases and J lost 6; bases outside the gene matches: 4. The CDR3 sequence: CAITGTGPEAFF. DNA for the CDR3: TGTGCCATCACTGGGACAGGACCTGAAGCTTTCTTT.

The chain carries TRBV11-2 and TRBJ2-5, with a possible D match to TRBD2 (5 bases). Germline assignment: CDR1 SGHAT and CDR2 FQNNGV. The length of the CDR3 is 14 residues. The ends were cut back, 7 bases at V and 5 bases at J, with 17 bases in the middle. CDR3 coding DNA: TGTGCCAGCACCAAGAACTCCGGCGGGGAGACCCAGTACTTC. Encoded protein: CASTKNSGGETQYF.

The chain links TRBV2 to TRBJ2-7; TRBD2 matches at 8 bases. CDR1 is SNHLY, CDR2 FYNNEI, per germline. J lost 9 bases, V lost 2 bases, and 18 bases had no gene match. The CDR3 spans 17 residues. This CDR3 is CASSEWRRGVSSEGQYF. CDR3 nucleotide sequence: TGTGCCAGCAGTGAATGGCGGCGGGGGGTTTCTTCCGAAGGGCAGTACTTC.

Notes on this clone: Germline is not matched at one junction end, which may reflect a read error. The J gene is TRBJ1-2, the V gene TRBV5-1; the D is unclear. This CDR3 contains 14 residues. Germline V gene sequence: CDR1 SGHRS, CDR2 YFSETQ. The CDR3 protein is CASSGSSGNFGYTF. The DNA for the CDR3 is TGCGCCAGCAGCGGTTCAAGCGGGAACTTTGGCTACACCTTC.

The CDR3 bases are TGTGCCAGCAGGACTGGAGAACCCACAGATACGCAGTATTTT. Its translation is CASRTGEPTDTQYF. This chain joins TRBV6-5 and TRBJ2-3, with no clear D. From germline, CDR1 is MNHEY and CDR2 SVGAGI. V lost 6 bases, J lost 2 bases, and 12 bases lay in between. The CDR3 has 14 residues.

The genes are TRBV29-1 and TRBJ2-3, with 7 bases that match TRBD2. The CDR3 is 12 residues long. J gave up 5 bases and V 4 bases, and 3 bases lay outside the gene matches. Germline values: CDR1 SQVTM, CDR2 ANQGSEA. CDR3 sequence: CSVAGGGDTQYF. For the CDR3, the DNA is TGCAGCGTTGCTGGGGGGGGAGATACGCAGTATTTT.

The V gene is TRBV29-1, the J gene TRBJ2-3; D is perhaps TRBD1 (5 bases). The CDR3 length is 13 residues. Per the germline V gene, CDR1 is SQVTM and CDR2 is ANQGSEA. V was cut by 4 bases and J by 6 bases, with 14 bases left in between. CDR3 sequence (DNA): TGCAGCGTTGCGGGCAGGGCGAGGGATACGCAGTATTTT. It yields the protein CSVAGRARDTQYF.

J is TRBJ1-1 and V is TRBV29-1; 7 bases are a match to TRBD1. The V gene end was trimmed by 6 bases and the J gene end by 2 bases; junction bases not matched to a gene: 3. The CDR3 contains 12 residues. The germline V gene encodes CDR1 SQVTM and CDR2 ANQGSEA. The chain's CDR3 is CSVWTGNTEAFF. The CDR3 region has the DNA TGCAGCGTATGGACAGGCAACACTGAAGCTTTCTTT.

The genes are TRBV3-1 (or the pseudogene TRBV3-2) and TRBJ2-1, with 9 bases aligning to TRBD1. The junction had 15 bases not matched to a gene; V was cut back by 2 bases and J by 7 bases. Germline V gene sequence: CDR1 LGHDT, CDR2 YNNKEL (reference sequence). This CDR3 is 18 amino acids long. This CDR3 reads CASSQNKGQGRYGNEQFF. CDR3 bases: TGTGCCAGCAGCCAAAATAAAGGACAGGGGCGGTATGGGAATGAGCAGTTCTTC.

The rearrangement joins TRBV29-1 to TRBJ1-3; D is unresolved. CDR3 length: 14 amino acids. V was cut by 6 bases and J by 3 bases, with 15 bases left in between. The germline V gene encodes CDR1 SQVTM and CDR2 ANQGSEA. The CDR3 coding sequence is TGCAGCGTCGCCACCGAGTTACTTGGAAACACCATATATTTT. Translating it yields CSVATELLGNTIYF. The entire variable domain, with the rest obtained from reference TRBV29-1 and TRBJ1-3, is as follows: SAVISQKPSRDICQRGTSLTIQCQVDSQVTMMFWYRQQPGQSLTLIATANQGSEATYESGFVIDKFPISRPNLTFSTLTVSNMSPEDSSIYLCSVATELLGNTIYFGEGSWLTVV.

This clone has a single count. The chain joins TRBV6-5 to TRBJ2-7, with 8 nucleotides matching TRBD2. Germline V gene sequence: CDR1 MNHEY, CDR2 SVGAGI. The CDR3 contains 14 residues. V was clipped by 9 bases and J by 5 bases; unmatched bases: 12. The CDR3 loop reads CASLFSGLDHEQYF. CDR3 sequence (DNA): TGTGCCAGTCTCTTTTCGGGACTAGATCACGAGCAGTACTTC.

This chain uses TRBV7-2 with TRBJ2-5, with D possibly matching TRBD2 (6 bases). V was cut by 5 bases and J by 4 bases, with 14 bases left in between. CDR3 length: 14 residues. Germline-derived CDR1 and CDR2 are SGHTA and FQGNSA. The CDR3 is CASSVLTSLETQYF. The DNA of the CDR3 is TGTGCCAGCAGCGTACTCACTAGCTTAGAGACCCAGTACTTC.

The chain employs TRBV28 and TRBJ2-4; 7 bases match TRBD2. The length of the CDR3 is 13 residues. Germline CDR1 MDHEN, CDR2 SYDVKM. The V gene end was trimmed by 6 bases and the J gene end by 6 bases; junction bases not matched to a gene: 5. CDR3 protein: CASSHGGGNIQYF. DNA for the CDR3: TGTGCCAGCAGCCATGGGGGGGGAAACATTCAGTACTTC.

The CDR3 coding sequence is TGTGCCAGTAGGGACAGGGGCGCCCATCAGCCCCAGCATTTT. Translating it yields CASRDRGAHQPQHF. The gene calls are TRBV19 and TRBJ1-5, with 9 bases fitting TRBD1. V was clipped by 6 bases and J by 5 bases; unmatched bases: 5. CDR1 is LNHDA, CDR2 SQIVND, per germline (reference sequence). The CDR3 covers 14 residues.

The J gene is TRBJ1-3, the V gene TRBV6-5, with D unclear. The V gene lost 4 bases and the J gene lost 4 bases, with 8 bases spanning the gap. The CDR3 has 13 residues. Germline V CDR1 and CDR2: MNHEY, SVGAGI. The chain's CDR3 is CASSSGLGNTIYF. In DNA, the CDR3 is TGTGCCAGCAGTTCGGGTCTGGGAAACACCATATATTTT.

This clone was seen once. The CDR3 is CASSQLGGGEQYF. CDR3 coding DNA: TGTGCCAGCAGCCAGCTAGGGGGGGGCGAGCAGTACTTC. The V gene is TRBV3-1 (or the pseudogene TRBV3-2), the J gene TRBJ2-7; possible D gene TRBD2, 7 bases. Trimming took 3 bases from V and 6 from J, leaving 12 bases between them. Germline V lookup: CDR1 LGHDT, CDR2 YNNKEL (reference sequence). This CDR3 contains 13 residues.

Comments on this clone: The sample holds other DNA sequences that translate to the same CDR3. The V and J genes are TRBV20-1 and TRBJ2-3; no definite D call. There are 12 residues in the CDR3. The V gene lost 3 bases and the J gene lost 3 bases, with 7 bases spanning the gap. Germline V CDR1 and CDR2: DFQATT, SNEGSKA (reference sequence). CDR3 amino acids: CSASLRTDTQYF. Here the CDR3 DNA reads TGCAGTGCTAGTTTGCGGACAGATACGCAGTATTTT.

The V call is TRBV19, the J call TRBJ2-5, with TRBD2 as a possible D gene (6 bases). The germline gives CDR1 LNHDA, CDR2 SQIVND (reference sequence). The CDR3 covers 15 residues. Deletions cut 6 bases from V and 2 bases from J, with 16 bases between. CDR3 sequence reads: CASSAGGLHQETQYF. Here the CDR3 DNA reads TGTGCCAGTAGCGCCGGGGGTCTACATCAAGAGACCCAGTACTTC.

V and J are TRBV6-6 and TRBJ2-5; 7 bases are shared with TRBD1. V lost 0 bases, J lost 2 bases, and 6 bases stayed unmatched. CDR1 is MNHNY and CDR2 is SVGAGI in the germline V gene (reference sequence). This CDR3 is built from 16 residues. For the CDR3, the DNA is TGTGCCAGCAGTTACTCGCTAGGGGGCTCGCAAGAGACCCAGTACTTC. The encoded protein is CASSYSLGGSQETQYF.

The CDR3 nucleotides read TGTGCCAGCAGCCAAGATCGAGAGCGGGAGACCCAGTACTTC. It encodes CASSQDRERETQYF. The chain joins TRBV14 to TRBJ2-5; D may be TRBD2 (5 bases). CDR3 length: 14 amino acids. From germline, CDR1 is SGHDN and CDR2 FVKESK. The V end lost 0 bases, the J end lost 5 bases, and 10 bases lay between the germline ends.

The genes are TRBV28 and TRBJ2-2; no firm D call. This CDR3 is 13 amino acids long. Trimming stripped 6 bases from V and 5 bases from J, with 10 bases between. CDR1 and CDR2 (germline): MDHEN, SYDVKM. CDR3 sequence: CASRPTVTGELFF. CDR3 coding DNA: TGTGCCAGCAGACCAACAGTAACCGGGGAGCTGTTTTTT.

The chain combines TRBV7-9 with TRBJ2-1, with 9 bases that match TRBD2. This CDR3 spans 17 amino acids. Germline V lookup: CDR1 SEHNR, CDR2 FQNEAQ (reference sequence). V shed 6 bases and J 4 bases; nucleotides not matched to a gene: 13. CDR3 nucleotide sequence: TGTGCCAGCAGTGGAGCGGGGGGCTCGCTAACGTACAATGAGCAGTTCTTC. It encodes CASSGAGGSLTYNEQFF.

J is TRBJ1-1 and V is TRBV5-6; 7 nucleotides match TRBD1. The V and J ends lost 6 bases and 0 bases, in that order; junction bases with no gene match: 8. The CDR3 sequence is 15 residues long. Germline CDR1 and CDR2: SGHDT and YYEEEE. The CDR3: CASIRQQGLNTEAFF. For the CDR3, the DNA is TGTGCCAGCATAAGACAACAGGGGCTGAACACTGAAGCTTTCTTT.